The clone carrying this T cell receptor beta chain was found once. This specimen comes from a study of blood T cell repertoires in COVID-19. Turning to the study itself: Donors in the United States, Italy and Spain gave samples during acute or convalescent COVID-19. The analysed material was cDNA or gDNA that came from T cells, B-cell-depleted T cells, or PBMCs.

The CDR3 loop spans 15 amino acids. Germline values: CDR1 MGHRA, CDR2 YSYEKL. With 2 bases clipped from V and 6 bases from J, the junction kept 7 bases outside the gene matches. Original processing notes: The assay estimated nucleated cells by amplifying reference gene primers. Here immunoSEQ multiplex PCR was the method, and the copy in TCRdb shows in-frame clones only, minus some. The DNA was the basis for D and trimming; V, J and clone size are from that table. The repertoire holds over 300,000 clones, around 90% seen once, with under 6.5% in the top ten. The chain combines TRBV4-1 with TRBJ2-7, with 10 nucleotides matching TRBD2. The sequenced sample consisted of peripheral blood. This sequence originates from a man aged 18 to 29 who had recovered from COVID-19. The CDR3 protein is CASSQWSSGRGEQYF. The CDR3 DNA follows: TGCGCCAGCAGCCAATGGTCTAGCGGGAGAGGCGAGCAGTACTTC.